One and the same sample provided the 6 T cell receptor beta chains below, sequenced in a study of T cell repertoires in cytomegalovirus infection. TCRdb redid the calling of the reads with MiXCR, one entry per CDR3 protein. The sample yields some 900,000 distinct CDR3 sequences, 30% to 35% seen once. These TCRs are of unknown antigen specificity. This specimen was cultured CD8+ T cells from PBMCs, taken from culture after CMV antigen stimulation. Receptors were obtained from a human donor in good health (CMV status not recorded). Some clones in this sample may be carry-over from other donors' samples.

This sequence joins TRBV7-6 and TRBJ1-1, with 8 bases lining up with TRBD1. V shed 5 bases and J 2 bases; nucleotides not matched to a gene: 10. Germline V lookup: CDR1 SGHVS, CDR2 FNYEAQ. This CDR3 contains 16 residues. In DNA, the CDR3 is TGTGCCAGCAGCCCAATGGGGCAGGGGGCCAACACTGAAGCTTTCTTT. Its translation: CASSPMGQGANTEAFF.

The rearrangement uses TRBV6-1 and TRBJ2-1; 9 bases agree with TRBD2. This CDR3 has 14 residues. Germline loops: CDR1 MNHNS, CDR2 SASEGT. With 4 bases clipped from V and 6 bases from J, the junction kept 4 bases outside the gene matches. CDR3 DNA sequence: TGTGCCAGCAGTGGACTAGCGGAGCTCAATGAGCAGTTCTTC. Its translation: CASSGLAELNEQFF.

At least ten counts were recorded for this clonotype. This chain joins TRBV7-8 and TRBJ1-1, with D tentatively TRBD1 (5 bases). Germline V CDR1 and CDR2: SGHVS, FQNEAQ. This CDR3 has 15 amino acids. The germline V and J ends were trimmed by 1 base and 0 bases, with 9 bases remaining between them. CDR3 sequence: CASSLGEGLNTEAFF. In DNA form, the CDR3 reads TGTGCCAGCAGCTTAGGGGAGGGGCTGAACACTGAAGCTTTCTTT.

This chain joins TRBV14 and TRBJ2-2; D not certain. The V gene's germline CDR1 is SGHDN and CDR2 FVKESK. The V end was cut by 6 bases, the J end by 3 bases, with 8 bases between. This CDR3 has 13 residues. CDR3 in DNA: TGTGCCAGCAGTTGGTTATACACCGGGGAGCTGTTTTTT. Encoded protein: CASSWLYTGELFF.

This clonotype was seen more than once but under ten times. The chain combines TRBV7-8 with TRBJ2-3; a possible D gene is TRBD2 (7 bases). CDR3 length: 16 amino acids. The germline gives CDR1 SGHVS, CDR2 FQNEAQ. With 1 base removed from V and 8 bases from J, the gap between germline ends came to 19 bases. In DNA form, the CDR3 reads TGTGCCAGCAGCTTAGGTTGGGGGGGCGCAGGGTCTACGCAGTATTTT. This codes for CASSLGWGGAGSTQYF. The whole variable domain, remainder taken from reference TRBV7-8 and TRBJ2-3, is GAGVSQSPRYKVAKRGQDVALRCDPISGHVSLFWYQQALGQGPEFLTYFQNEAQLDKSGLPSDRFFAERPEGSVSTLKIQRTQQEDSAVYLCASSLGWGGAGSTQYFGPGTRLTVL.

This clonotype was counted between two and nine times. J is TRBJ2-5 and V is TRBV6-2 or TRBV6-3; 7 nucleotides agree with TRBD1. The CDR3 has 16 residues. Germline V gene sequence: CDR1 MNHEY, CDR2 SVGEGT. V lost 7 bases to trimming and J lost 5 bases; unmatched junction nucleotides: 16. CDR3 loop: CASTSSWTGLGETQYF. In DNA form, the CDR3 reads TGTGCCAGCACTTCATCCTGGACAGGATTAGGGGAGACCCAGTACTTC.